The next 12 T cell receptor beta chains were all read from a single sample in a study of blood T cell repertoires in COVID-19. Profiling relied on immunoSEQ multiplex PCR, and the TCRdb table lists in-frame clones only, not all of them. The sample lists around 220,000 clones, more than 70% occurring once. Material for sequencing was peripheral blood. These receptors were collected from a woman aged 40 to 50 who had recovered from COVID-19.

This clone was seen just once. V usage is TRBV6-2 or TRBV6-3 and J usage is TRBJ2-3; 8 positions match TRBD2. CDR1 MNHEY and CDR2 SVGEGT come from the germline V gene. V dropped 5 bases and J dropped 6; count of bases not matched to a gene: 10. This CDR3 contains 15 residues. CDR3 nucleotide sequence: TGTGCCAGCAGTAAGTCCCGGGAGGGCCTCGATACGCAGTATTTT. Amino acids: CASSKSREGLDTQYF.

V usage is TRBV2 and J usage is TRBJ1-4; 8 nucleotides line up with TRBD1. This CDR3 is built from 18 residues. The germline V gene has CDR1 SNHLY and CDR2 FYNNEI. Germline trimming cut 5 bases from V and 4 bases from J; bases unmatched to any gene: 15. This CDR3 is CASSPRTAGGRLNEKLFF. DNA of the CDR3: TGTGCCAGCAGTCCACGTACGGCAGGGGGCCGTCTTAATGAAAAACTGTTTTTT.

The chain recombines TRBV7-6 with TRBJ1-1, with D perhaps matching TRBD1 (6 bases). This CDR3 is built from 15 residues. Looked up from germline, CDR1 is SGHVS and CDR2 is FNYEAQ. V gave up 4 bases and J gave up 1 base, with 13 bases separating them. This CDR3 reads CASSSGQSQNTEAFF. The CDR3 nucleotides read TGTGCCAGCAGCTCCGGACAGTCCCAGAACACTGAAGCTTTCTTT.

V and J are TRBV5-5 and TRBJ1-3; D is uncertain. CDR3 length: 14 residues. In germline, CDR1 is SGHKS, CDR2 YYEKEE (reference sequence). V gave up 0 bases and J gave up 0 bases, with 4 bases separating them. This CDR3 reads CASSLEHSGNTIYF. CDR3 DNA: TGTGCCAGCAGCTTGGAACACTCTGGAAACACCATATATTTT.

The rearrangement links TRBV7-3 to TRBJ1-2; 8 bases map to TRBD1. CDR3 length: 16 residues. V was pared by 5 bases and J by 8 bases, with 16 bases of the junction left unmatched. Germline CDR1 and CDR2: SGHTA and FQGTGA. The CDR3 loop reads CASSPKGAGGASGYTF. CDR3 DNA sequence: TGTGCCAGCAGCCCTAAAGGGGCAGGGGGCGCGAGCGGCTACACCTTC.

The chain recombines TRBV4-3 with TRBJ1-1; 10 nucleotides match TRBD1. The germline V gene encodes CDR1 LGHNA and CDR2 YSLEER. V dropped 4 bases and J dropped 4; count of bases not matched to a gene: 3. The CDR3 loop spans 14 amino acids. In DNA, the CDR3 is TGCGCCAGCAGCCGGACAGGGGGGAGCACTGAAGCTTTCTTT. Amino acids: CASSRTGGSTEAFF.

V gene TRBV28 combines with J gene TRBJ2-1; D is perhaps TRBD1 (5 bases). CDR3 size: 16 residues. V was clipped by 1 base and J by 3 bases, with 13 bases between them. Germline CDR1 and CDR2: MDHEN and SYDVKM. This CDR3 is CASSLYGQGYYNEQFF. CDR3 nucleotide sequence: TGTGCCAGCAGTTTATACGGCCAGGGTTACTACAATGAGCAGTTCTTC.

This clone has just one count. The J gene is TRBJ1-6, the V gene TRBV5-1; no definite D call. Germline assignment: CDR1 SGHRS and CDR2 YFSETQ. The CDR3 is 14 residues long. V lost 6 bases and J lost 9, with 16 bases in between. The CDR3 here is CASTPGGWTSPLHF. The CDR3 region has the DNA TGCGCCAGCACCCCCGGCGGGTGGACTTCACCCCTCCACTTT.

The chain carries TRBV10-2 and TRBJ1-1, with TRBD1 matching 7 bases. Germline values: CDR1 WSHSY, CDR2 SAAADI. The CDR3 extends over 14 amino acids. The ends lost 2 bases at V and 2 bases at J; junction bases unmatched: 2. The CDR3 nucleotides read TGCGCCAGCAGTGAGCCAGGGGGAAACACTGAAGCTTTCTTT. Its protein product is CASSEPGGNTEAFF.

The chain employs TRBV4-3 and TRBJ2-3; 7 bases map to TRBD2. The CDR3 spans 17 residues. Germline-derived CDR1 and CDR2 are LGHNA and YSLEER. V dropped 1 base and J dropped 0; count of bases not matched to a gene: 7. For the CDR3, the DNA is TGCGCCAGCAGCCAAGGCAGCGGGGAGACTAGCACAGATACGCAGTATTTT. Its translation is CASSQGSGETSTDTQYF.

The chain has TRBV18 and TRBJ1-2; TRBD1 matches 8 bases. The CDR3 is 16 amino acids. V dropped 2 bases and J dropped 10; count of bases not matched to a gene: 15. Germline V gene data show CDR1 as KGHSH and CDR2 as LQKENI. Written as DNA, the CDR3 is TGTGCCAGCTCACCAACGGCCTGGGGACAGGATCTAGCCTACACCTTC. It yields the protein CASSPTAWGQDLAYTF.

The CDR3 loop is CASIHHRGNPGDTQYF. The DNA of the CDR3 is TGTGCCAGCATCCACCACAGGGGAAATCCCGGGGATACGCAGTATTTT. This sequence joins TRBV28 and TRBJ2-3; 7 nucleotides align to TRBD1. This CDR3 region has 16 residues. V lost 7 bases to trimming and J lost 6 bases; unmatched junction nucleotides: 16. CDR1 MDHEN and CDR2 SYDVKM come from the germline V gene.